This T cell receptor beta chain was recorded in a study of chemoradiotherapy in HPV16-positive cancers. The CDR3 runs 17 residues. V lost 6 bases, J lost 5 bases, and 15 bases stayed unmatched. CDR1 and CDR2 (germline): SGHVS, FQNEAQ. Study observations and caveats: Functional assays defining HPV-specific T cells used only a couple of HPV16-positive patients.

Repertoires were generated with immunoSEQ multiplex PCR, while TCRdb's copy carries only in-frame clones and drops some. Of some 4,100 clones in the sample, over 55% were seen once. Remarks on this clone: Antigen specificity is unknown.

The TCR originated in a human donor with HPV-associated anogenital cancer. The genes are TRBV7-8 and TRBJ2-2, with 7 bases identical to TRBD2. The starting material was tumor tissue, obtained from a patient who underwent chemoradiotherapy. Here the CDR3 reads CASRPQPREVATGELFF. The CDR3 bases are TGTGCCAGCAGACCCCAGCCCCGGGAGGTGGCGACCGGGGAGCTGTTTTTT.